The clone carrying this T cell receptor beta chain has just a few counts. As yet, its antigen is unknown. The CDR3 sequence is 14 residues long. The V gene lost 4 bases and the J gene lost 8 bases, with 18 bases spanning the gap. Germline lookup yields CDR1 SGDLS and CDR2 YYNGEE. The data originate from a study of Ad26.COV2.S vaccination and SARS-CoV-2 variants. Broader study findings: There was reportedly substantial breadth in spike-specific CD8+ and CD4+ T cell responses after vaccination. Possibly, TCR breadth and depth analyses underestimated total T cell responses.

Method: immunoSEQ multiplex PCR; TCRdb's copy keeps in-frame clones and lacks some. The sample shows around 370,000 clones, about 91% of them seen only once. This sample comprised peripheral blood, obtained after recovery from COVID-19. The V call is TRBV9, the J call TRBJ1-2; D is perhaps TRBD1 (6 bases). This TCR was recovered from a human donor who had recovered from COVID-19. In DNA, the CDR3 is TGTGCCAGCAGCACCCGGGGGCTAGCCGAGGGCTACACCTTC. Protein product: CASSTRGLAEGYTF.